This T cell receptor beta chain was profiled in a study of blood T cells in healthy people across ages. Aged roughly 6 to 90, donors were systemically healthy Caucasians from Russia. For every donor, a draw yielded around 9.4 milliliters of peripheral blood. Alongside a J-beta primer mix, a sample-barcoded 5' primer served in a second PCR lasting roughly 7 to 11 cycles. Via MiXCR, TCRdb re-called the 5' RACE reads, giving one row per CDR3 protein. This sample has almost 1 million distinct CDR3 sequences, with approximately 50% found just once. Germline CDR1 is SGHDT and CDR2 is YYEEEE. This CDR3 has 16 amino acids. V was shortened by 0 bases and J by 8 bases, with 17 bases between the two germline ends.

Sequenced material: blood. The chain carries TRBV5-6 and TRBJ1-4; D unclear. This receptor was taken from an older woman in good health. The CDR3 spells CASSLALLADGEKLFF. Here the CDR3 DNA reads TGTGCCAGCAGCTTGGCCCTGTTGGCTGACGGAGAAAAACTGTTTTTT.